This T cell receptor beta chain stems from a study of post-analysis software for immune sequencing data. Background on the study: Disease courses included relapsing-remitting, secondary progressive and progressive-relapsing multiple sclerosis. Regarding the study as a whole: Included in a set of four or five TRBV segments more frequent in patients than controls were TRBV5-6, TRBV5-1 and TRBV20-1. Under F measure analysis, samples from one preparation batch co-clustered strongly. The study found significantly lower normalized Chao1 diversity in multiple sclerosis patients than in controls.

Germline assignment: CDR1 LNHDA and CDR2 SQIVND (reference sequence). There are 12 residues in the CDR3. V gave up 5 bases and J gave up 10 bases, with 9 bases separating them. TCR beta cDNA libraries had unique molecular identifiers. T cells numbering roughly 1 to 10 million yielded 500,000 to 550,000 cDNA molecules. A single record per CDR3 protein comes from TCRdb applying MiXCR to the PCR reads. The data show a few hundred thousand distinct CDR3 sequences, with less than 40% seen just once and approximately 7.6% held by the top ten. A remark on this clonotype: The antigen remains undetermined.

The sequence was obtained from a girl aged 2 to 9 with multiple sclerosis. Sequenced input: blood. The J gene is TRBJ1-6, the V gene TRBV19, with no clear D. The CDR3 DNA reads TGTGCCAGTAGTGTCAGAGAATCACCCCTCCACTTT. Protein product: CASSVRESPLHF.